This entry concerns a single TCR beta chain. These data belong to a study of beta chain features in type 1 diabetes. Reverse transcription of all isolated RNA meant that expressed TCRB transcripts were sequenced. Profiled with immunoSEQ multiplex PCR; TCRdb holds only in-frame clones, not every one. The sample yields roughly 41,000 clones, about half seen once. The germline V gene encodes CDR1 MNHEY and CDR2 SMNVEV (reference sequence). V lost 5 bases, J lost 3 bases, and 6 bases stayed unmatched. The CDR3 consists of 14 residues. The receptor was isolated from a woman younger than 35 in good health. Sequencing was carried out using central memory CD4+ T cells from blood. This chain connects TRBV27 to TRBJ2-5; the match to TRBD1 covers 7 bases. The CDR3, as DNA: TGTGCCAGCAGTAGGGACAGAACCAAAGAGACCCAGTACTTC. This codes for CASSRDRTKETQYF.